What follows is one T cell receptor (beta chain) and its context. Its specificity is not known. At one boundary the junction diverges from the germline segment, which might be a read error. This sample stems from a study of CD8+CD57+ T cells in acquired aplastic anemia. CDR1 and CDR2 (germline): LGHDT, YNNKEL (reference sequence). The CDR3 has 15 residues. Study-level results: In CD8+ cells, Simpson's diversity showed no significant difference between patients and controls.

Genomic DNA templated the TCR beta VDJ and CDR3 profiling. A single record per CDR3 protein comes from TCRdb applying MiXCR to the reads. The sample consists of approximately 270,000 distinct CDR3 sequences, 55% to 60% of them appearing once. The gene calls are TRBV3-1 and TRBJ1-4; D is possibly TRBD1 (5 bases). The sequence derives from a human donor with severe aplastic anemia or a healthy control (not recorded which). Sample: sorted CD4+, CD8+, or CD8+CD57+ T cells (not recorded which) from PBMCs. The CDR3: CASSQAGTAVERLFF. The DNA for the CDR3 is TGTGCCAGCAGCCAAGCCGGGACGGCAGTTGAAAGACTGTTTTTT.